What follows are 25 T cell receptor beta chains derived from one specimen sequenced in a study of T cell clonotyping in hematopoietic cell transplantation. Assay used: immunoSEQ multiplex PCR; TCRdb lists only in-frame clones, some missing. Of some 17,000 clones in the sample, around 85% were seen once. The sequencing used PBMCs, collected 100 days after allogeneic stem cell transplant. The receptors were sampled from a male patient over 55 who had an allogeneic stem cell transplant from a related donor, so the T cells may come from the graft donor. Some clones in this sample may be carry-over from other donors' samples.

The gene calls are TRBV14 and TRBJ1-1; D remains unclear. The CDR3 totals 15 residues. The V end was cut by 4 bases, the J end by 1 base, with 13 bases between. Germline V lookup: CDR1 SGHDN, CDR2 FVKESK. The CDR3 spells CASSPLISQNTEAFF. In DNA form, the CDR3 reads TGTGCCAGCAGCCCACTTATCAGCCAGAACACTGAAGCTTTCTTT.

This sequence joins TRBV11-3 and TRBJ2-5, with 8 bases identical to TRBD1. This CDR3 is 13 amino acids long. Unmatched junction bases numbered 4, after V lost 5 bases and J lost 5 bases. Germline CDR1 and CDR2: SGHNT and YENEEA. The CDR3, as DNA: TGTGCCAGCAGCGACAGGGGTTGGGAGACCCAGTACTTC. Translation gives CASSDRGWETQYF.

The rearrangement uses TRBV29-1 and TRBJ1-2; D not certain. The CDR3 loop spans 16 amino acids. Looked up from germline, CDR1 is SQVTM and CDR2 is ANQGSEA. The ends were cut back, 5 bases at V and 1 base at J, with 20 bases in the middle. CDR3 nucleotides: TGCAGCGTTCTCACATTAAACAGTGGCATTAACTATGGCTACACCTTC. This codes for CSVLTLNSGINYGYTF.

The chain joins TRBV29-1 to TRBJ1-1; D might be TRBD1 (6 bases). V was pared by 6 bases and J by 6 bases, with 17 bases between. Germline values: CDR1 SQVTM, CDR2 ANQGSEA. The CDR3 spans 13 residues. The CDR3 loop is CSVCRGSGAEAFF. The CDR3 nucleotides are TGCAGCGTGTGTAGGGGGTCGGGCGCTGAAGCTTTCTTT.

V gene TRBV6-4 combines with J gene TRBJ1-6; D possibly corresponds to TRBD1 (5 bases). In germline, CDR1 is MRHNA, CDR2 SNTAGT. V dropped 8 bases and J dropped 8 bases, with 13 bases sitting between them. The CDR3 extends over 13 amino acids. The chain's CDR3 is CASGRDSHSPLHF. CDR3 bases: TGTGCCAGCGGCCGGGACTCTCATTCACCCCTCCACTTT.

The chain couples TRBV4-2 to TRBJ1-3, with D hard to call. The CDR3 is made up of 12 amino acids. Germline CDR1 reads LGHNA; CDR2 reads YNFKEQ. The V end was cut by 3 bases, the J end by 5 bases, with 5 bases between. Here the CDR3 reads CASSQDRNTIYF. CDR3 sequence (DNA): TGTGCCAGCAGCCAGGATAGAAACACCATATATTTT.

This clone has just one count. The rearrangement links TRBV6-6 to TRBJ1-5; 7 bases line up with TRBD1. The V and J ends lost 2 bases and 0 bases, in that order; junction bases with no gene match: 4. Germline loops: CDR1 MNHNY, CDR2 SVGAGI (reference sequence). CDR3 size: 16 residues. The CDR3 DNA reads TGTGCCAGCAGTTACCCCGGGACAGATAGCAATCAGCCCCAGCATTTT. It translates to CASSYPGTDSNQPQHF.

The chain links TRBV19 to TRBJ1-2; D remains ambiguous. The germline gives CDR1 LNHDA, CDR2 SQIVND (reference sequence). V was clipped by 3 bases and J by 6 bases, with 14 bases between them. The CDR3 consists of 14 residues. The CDR3 bases are TGTGCCAGTAGTATTTCGTCAGAGACCCATGGCTACACCTTC. As protein: CASSISSETHGYTF.

V usage is TRBV19 and J usage is TRBJ2-3, with 10 bases aligning to TRBD2. The length of the CDR3 is 18 residues. V was pared by 3 bases and J by 2 bases, with 11 bases of the junction left unmatched. The germline CDR1 and CDR2 sequences are LNHDA and SQIVND (reference sequence). The CDR3 is CASSIRDELAGFTDTQYF. The CDR3 nucleotides read TGTGCCAGTAGTATCCGCGACGAACTAGCGGGGTTCACAGATACGCAGTATTTT.

The rearrangement uses TRBV5-1 and TRBJ1-6; a weak D match, TRBD1 (5 bases). CDR1 SGHRS and CDR2 YFSETQ come from the germline V gene. Trimming removed 0 bases from V and 9 bases from J, with 13 bases in between. The CDR3 covers 15 residues. The CDR3 DNA is TGCGCCAGCAGCTTGGGGGACTCTCAGGGTTCACCCCTCCACTTT. Translation: CASSLGDSQGSPLHF. The full variable domain, in which reference TRBV5-1 and TRBJ1-6 provide the parts outside the CDR3, is KAGVTQTPRYLIKTRGQQVTLSCSPISGHRSVSWYQQTPGQGLQFLFEYFSETQRNKGNFPGRFSGRQFSNSRSEMNVSTLELGDSALYLCASSLGDSQGSPLHFGNGTRLTVT.

The chain employs TRBV5-1 and TRBJ2-7; D may be TRBD1 (6 bases). The CDR3 covers 14 residues. The germline gives CDR1 SGHRS, CDR2 YFSETQ. CDR3 sequence: CASGERQESYEQYF. CDR3 DNA sequence: TGCGCGTCCGGAGAGAGACAGGAGTCCTACGAGCAGTACTTC.

This clone was detected only once. The chain has TRBV6-1 and TRBJ2-5; unclear D gene. Trimming removed 1 base from V and 5 bases from J, with 14 bases in between. From germline, CDR1 is MNHNS and CDR2 SASEGT. CDR3 size: 15 residues. CDR3 region: CASSEGGQRPETQYF. The DNA for the CDR3 is TGTGCCAGCAGTGAAGGGGGTCAGAGGCCGGAGACCCAGTACTTC.

V usage is TRBV6-1 and J usage is TRBJ1-1; D is uncertain. The CDR3 loop spans 10 amino acids. Trimming took off 6 bases at V and 1 base at J, with 0 bases between the two ends. Germline CDR1 reads MNHNS; CDR2 reads SASEGT. The CDR3 DNA reads as TGTGCCAGCAGGAACACTGAAGCTTTCTTT. Protein product: CASRNTEAFF.

V and J are TRBV2 and TRBJ2-5; D not certain. This CDR3 is built from 12 residues. Looked up from germline, CDR1 is SNHLY and CDR2 is FYNNEI. Between the trimmed V and J ends, which lost 6 bases and 6 bases, there was a span of 11 bases. The chain's CDR3 is CASRLGLQTQYF. The CDR3 DNA sequence: TGTGCCAGCAGGCTCGGGTTACAGACCCAGTACTTC. Drawing the rest from reference TRBV2 and TRBJ2-5, the complete variable domain is EPEVTQTPSHQVTQMGQEVILRCVPISNHLYFYWYRQILGQKVEFLVSFYNNEISEKSEIFDDQFSVERPDGSNFTLKIRSTKLEDSAMYFCASRLGLQTQYFGPGTRLLVL.

The gene calls are TRBV7-2 and TRBJ1-1; D perhaps matches TRBD1 (5 bases). The CDR3 extends over 15 amino acids. V shed 3 bases and J shed 4 bases, with 15 bases lying between them. Germline V gives CDR1 SGHTA, CDR2 FQGNSA. CDR3 loop: CASSLAGGVGTEAFF. The CDR3 coding sequence is TGTGCCAGCAGCTTGGCGGGAGGGGTTGGCACTGAAGCTTTCTTT.

V gene TRBV5-6 combines with J gene TRBJ1-1; 7 nucleotides match TRBD1. Germline V gene sequence: CDR1 SGHDT, CDR2 YYEEEE. CDR3 length: 15 amino acids. V dropped 4 bases and J dropped 4; count of bases not matched to a gene: 10. The CDR3 loop is CASSPLGGLTTEAFF. The CDR3 DNA is TGTGCCAGCAGCCCGCTAGGGGGCCTCACCACTGAAGCTTTCTTT.

Comments on this clone: A junction end diverges from the germline sequence, so it may reflect a read error. V and J are TRBV5-1 and TRBJ1-1; D may be TRBD1 (5 bases). Germline assignment: CDR1 SGHRS and CDR2 YFSETQ. The CDR3 totals 15 residues. This CDR3 reads CASTLGVDRNTEAFF. Written as DNA, the CDR3 is TGCGCCAGCACCTTGGGGGTAGACAGGAACACTGAAGCTTTCTTT. Using reference TRBV5-1 and TRBJ1-1 for the parts outside the CDR3, the full variable domain is KAGVTQTPRYLIKTRGQQVTLSCSPISGHRSVSWYQQTPGQGLQFLFEYFSETQRNKGNFPGRFSGRQFSNSRSEMNVSTLELGDSALYLCASTLGVDRNTEAFFGQGTRLTVV.

In this sample, this clone turned up a few times. The CDR3 reads CATGTETYEQYF. CDR3 bases: TGTGCCACCGGGACAGAGACCTACGAGCAGTACTTC. The J gene is TRBJ2-7, the V gene TRBV10-3; 7 bases are shared with TRBD1. V was pared by 10 bases and J by 2 bases, with 5 bases of the junction left unmatched. Per germline, CDR1 ENHRY and CDR2 SYGVKD. CDR3 size: 12 residues.

The chain recombines TRBV11-1 with TRBJ2-3; 7 positions agree with TRBD2. The CDR3 is 15 amino acids. Germline-derived CDR1 and CDR2 are SGHAT and FQDESV (reference sequence). V lost 3 bases to trimming and J lost 2 bases; unmatched junction nucleotides: 5. As DNA, the CDR3 is TGTGCCAGCAGCTTTGGGGGGGGGTTCACAGATACGCAGTATTTT. Residues: CASSFGGGFTDTQYF.

This CDR3 is CASSSWTGMEGYTF. The CDR3 region has the DNA TGTGCCAGCAGCTCCTGGACAGGGATGGAAGGCTACACCTTC. The V call is TRBV9, the J call TRBJ1-2, with 8 bases identical to TRBD1. This CDR3 has 14 amino acids. Germline values: CDR1 SGDLS, CDR2 YYNGEE. After removal of 4 bases from V and 8 bases from J, the junction contained 10 bases not matched to a gene.

This chain joins TRBV7-2 and TRBJ1-6; 12 bases map to TRBD1. Germline CDR1 and CDR2: SGHTA and FQGNSA. This CDR3 contains 17 residues. The V and J ends lost 5 bases and 6 bases, in that order; junction bases with no gene match: 8. Here the CDR3 DNA reads TGTGCCAGCAGCGACTTGGGACAGGGGGCTGGTAATTCACCCCTCCACTTT. Translated: CASSDLGQGAGNSPLHF.

This clone was observed a few times. The chain couples TRBV28 to TRBJ1-1, with D possibly matching TRBD1 (5 bases). Germline V CDR1 and CDR2: MDHEN, SYDVKM. V was shortened by 10 bases and J by 0 bases, with 12 bases between the two germline ends. The CDR3 totals 13 residues. CDR3 DNA: TGTGCCATATCCGGGGCTTTGAACACTGAAGCTTTCTTT. Translating gives CAISGALNTEAFF.

The genes are TRBV7-8 and TRBJ2-7, with D tentatively TRBD1 (6 bases). V was cut by 4 bases and J by 1 base, with 11 bases left in between. The CDR3 contains 14 residues. The germline gives CDR1 SGHVS, CDR2 FQNEAQ. The CDR3 bases are TGTGCCAGCAGCTCTCCGGGACATTCCTACGAGCAGTACTTC. Translation: CASSSPGHSYEQYF.

V usage is TRBV30 and J usage is TRBJ1-1, with a weak D call TRBD1 (5 bases). Trimming left V 6 bases short and J 6 bases short, with 20 bases between. The germline gives CDR1 GTSNPN, CDR2 SVGIG (reference sequence). The CDR3 spans 14 residues. This CDR3 reads CACGSGNNHAEAFF. The CDR3 DNA reads as TGTGCCTGCGGATCAGGGAACAATCACGCTGAAGCTTTCTTT.

V usage is TRBV2 and J usage is TRBJ1-3; D is undetermined. CDR3 length equals 15 residues. Germline V gene lookup returns CDR1 SNHLY and CDR2 FYNNEI. V lost 8 bases and J lost 3, with 17 bases in between. The CDR3 nucleotides read TGTGCCAGCCGACTCCTATTGGGTGGTGGAAACACCATATATTTT. Residues: CASRLLLGGGNTIYF.